Listed here are 6 T cell receptor beta chains from one sample, sequenced in a study of T cell changes during pregnancy in multiple sclerosis. Sequencing was performed with immunoSEQ multiplex PCR; in TCRdb, only in-frame clones are kept and a portion is missing. The table lists about 40,000 clones, roughly nine tenths of them singletons. The source material was CD4+ T cells from peripheral blood mononuclear cells, sampled after pregnancy. All receptors come from a female donor with multiple sclerosis, enrolled in a pregnancy study.

The V gene is TRBV28, the J gene TRBJ1-2; a weak D match, TRBD1 (5 bases). The germline V gene encodes CDR1 MDHEN and CDR2 SYDVKM. CDR3 length: 12 residues. V dropped 8 bases and J dropped 3 bases, with 10 bases sitting between them. CDR3 loop: CASGGVDYGYTF. The CDR3 DNA reads as TGTGCCAGCGGGGGGGTCGACTATGGCTACACCTTC.

This clone showed up just once. J is TRBJ2-1 and V is TRBV28, with 10 positions matching TRBD2. The CDR3 has 19 amino acids. The germline V gene encodes CDR1 MDHEN and CDR2 SYDVKM. V lost 5 bases and J lost 9; bases outside the gene matches: 22. Here the CDR3 reads CASSLTLSVSGGPQPEQFF. The CDR3 DNA reads as TGTGCCAGCAGTCTTACCCTCTCAGTTAGCGGGGGGCCACAGCCTGAGCAGTTCTTC.

The rearrangement links TRBV5-1 to TRBJ2-7; 11 positions agree with TRBD1. V lost 2 bases to trimming and J lost 5 bases; unmatched junction nucleotides: 6. CDR3 length equals 15 residues. The germline V gene has CDR1 SGHRS and CDR2 YFSETQ. The CDR3 sequence is CASSFRDRGADEQYF. The CDR3 DNA reads TGCGCCAGCAGCTTCCGGGACAGGGGGGCCGACGAGCAGTACTTC.

This sequence joins TRBV30 and TRBJ2-7; possible D gene TRBD2, 5 bases. This CDR3 contains 15 residues. Trimming took 7 bases from V and 2 from J, leaving 21 bases between them. Per germline, CDR1 GTSNPN and CDR2 SVGIG (reference sequence). CDR3 sequence reads: CASSRLGSGTYEQYF. The CDR3 coding sequence is TGTGCCTCCTCACGACTCGGCAGCGGAACCTACGAGCAGTACTTC. Combining the CDR3 with reference TRBV30 and TRBJ2-7 gives the whole variable domain SQTIHQWPATLVQPVGSPLSLECTVEGTSNPNLYWYRQAAGRGLQLLFYSVGIGQISSEVPQNLSASRPQDRQFILSSKKLLLSDSGFYLCASSRLGSGTYEQYFGPGTRLTVT.

Remarks on this clone: The sample holds other DNA sequences that translate to the same CDR3. The chain carries TRBV30 and TRBJ1-3; D ambiguous. Per germline, CDR1 GTSNPN and CDR2 SVGIG (reference sequence). V lost 0 bases and J lost 7, with 10 bases in between. CDR3 length: 13 residues. The DNA of the CDR3 is TGTGCCTGGAGTGTGAGTGGGAGGAACACCATATATTTT. Translated: CAWSVSGRNTIYF.

The chain uses TRBV28 and TRBJ2-7; 8 positions match TRBD2. The V segment lost 5 bases and the J segment 0 bases; nucleotides outside the gene matches: 6. CDR1 is MDHEN, CDR2 SYDVKM, per germline. The CDR3 is 15 residues long. CDR3 in amino acids: CASSTSSGPSYEQYF. CDR3 DNA sequence: TGTGCCAGCAGTACCTCTAGCGGGCCCTCCTACGAGCAGTACTTC.